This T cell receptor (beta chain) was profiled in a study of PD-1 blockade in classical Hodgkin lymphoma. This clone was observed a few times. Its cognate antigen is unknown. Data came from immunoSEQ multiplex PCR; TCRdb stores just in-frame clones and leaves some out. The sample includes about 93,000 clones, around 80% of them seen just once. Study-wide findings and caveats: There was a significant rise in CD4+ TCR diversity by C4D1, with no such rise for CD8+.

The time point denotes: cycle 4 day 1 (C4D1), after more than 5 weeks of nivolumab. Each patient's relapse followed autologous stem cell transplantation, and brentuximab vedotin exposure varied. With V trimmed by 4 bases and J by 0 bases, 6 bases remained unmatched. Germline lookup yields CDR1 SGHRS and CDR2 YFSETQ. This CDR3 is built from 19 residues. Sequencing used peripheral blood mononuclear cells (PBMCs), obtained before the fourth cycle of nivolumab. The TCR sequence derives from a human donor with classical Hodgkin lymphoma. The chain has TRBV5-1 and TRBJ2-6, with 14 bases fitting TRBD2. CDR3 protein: CASSRTSGGFSSGANVLTF. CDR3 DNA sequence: TGCGCCAGCAGCAGGACTAGCGGGGGGTTTAGCTCTGGGGCCAACGTCCTGACTTTC.